The rows below give T cell receptor beta chains drawn from one sample of a study of T cell responses to AZD1222 COVID-19 vaccine. TCRdb's copy holds only in-frame clones and misses some; the assay was immunoSEQ multiplex PCR. This sample has 170,000 or so clones, with 90% found just once. The sample here was peripheral blood, taken on day 0 of AZD1222 vaccination. All receptors come from an adult in good health. Both conserved end residues are part of each CDR3. D genes are given only for firm matches. Not all rows give a size; the values are once, few, many and, for expanded clones, a class.

TRBV29-1	TRBD1	TRBJ1-1	NA	CSLRTGPTEAFF	TGCAGCTTACGGACAGGGCCCACTGAAGCTTTCTTT
TRBV4-3	NA	TRBJ1-1	NA	CASSQGTEAFF	TGCGCCAGCAGCCAGGGGACTGAAGCTTTCTTT
TRBV7-9	TRBD1	TRBJ1-2	NA	CALDTGALWGYTF	TGTGCCCTCGACACAGGGGCCCTGTGGGGCTACACCTTC
TRBV7-2	TRBD2	TRBJ2-1	NA	CASSVSGGSYNEQFF	TGTGCCAGCAGCGTTAGCGGGGGATCCTACAATGAGCAGTTCTTC
TRBV4-3	NA	TRBJ2-7	NA	CASSQGYGVGYEQYF	TGCGCCAGCAGCCAAGGGTATGGGGTAGGGTACGAGCAGTACTTC
TRBV2	NA	TRBJ1-2	NA	CASVRQFYGYTF	TGTGCCAGCGTAAGACAGTTCTATGGCTACACCTTC
TRBV4-1	NA	TRBJ2-6	once	CASSQEAVASGANVLTF	TGCGCCAGCAGCCAAGAGGCAGTCGCCTCTGGGGCCAACGTCCTGACTTTC
TRBV29-1	NA	TRBJ2-3	NA	CSAGVQDTQYF	TGCAGCGCCGGAGTTCAAGATACGCAGTATTTT
TRBV6-5	TRBD2	TRBJ2-1	NA	CASSYSQRGGYNEQFF	TGTGCCAGCAGTTACTCGCAGCGGGGGGGCTACAATGAGCAGTTCTTC
TRBV21-1	NA	TRBJ1-1	NA	CASSHPGRERVDTEAFF	TGTGCCAGCAGCCATCCAGGACGGGAAAGGGTGGACACTGAAGCTTTCTTT
TRBV19	NA	TRBJ2-3	NA	CASMRRATDTQYF	TGTGCCAGTATGCGTCGGGCCACAGATACGCAGTATTTT
TRBV12-3/TRBV12-4	TRBD1	TRBJ2-7	NA	CASSTRQGDEQYF	TGTGCCAGCAGCACGAGACAGGGAGACGAGCAGTACTTC
TRBV2	TRBD1	TRBJ1-4	NA	CASSDRDRDEKLFF	TGTGCCAGCAGTGACCGGGACAGGGATGAAAAACTGTTTTTT
TRBV19	NA	TRBJ2-1	NA	CASRGGIYNEQFF	TGTGCCAGCAGAGGGGGGATATACAATGAGCAGTTCTTC
TRBV4-2	TRBD2	TRBJ2-7	NA	CASSPKNSGAYEQYF	TGTGCCAGCAGCCCCAAGAATAGCGGGGCCTACGAGCAGTACTTC
TRBV6-5	NA	TRBJ1-5	NA	CASSYLGNQPQHF	TGTGCCAGCAGTTACTTGGGGAATCAGCCCCAGCATTTT
TRBV5-4	NA	TRBJ1-1	NA	CASSLMIGRPAFF	TGTGCCAGCAGCTTAATGATTGGACGGCCAGCTTTCTTT
TRBV7-2	NA	TRBJ1-1	NA	CASSLPGPNTEAFF	TGTGCCAGCAGCTTGCCGGGCCCCAACACTGAAGCTTTCTTT
TRBV15	TRBD2	TRBJ2-1	NA	CATSSATSGGGSSYNEQFF	TGTGCCACCAGCAGTGCGACTAGCGGGGGGGGGAGCTCCTACAATGAGCAGTTCTTC
TRBV4-2	TRBD2	TRBJ2-7	NA	CASSQTGTRSYEQYF	TGTGCCAGCAGCCAGACCGGGACTAGGTCCTACGAGCAGTACTTC
TRBV19	NA	TRBJ2-1	NA	CASSPVRGTYNEQFF	TGTGCCAGTAGCCCCGTCAGGGGAACCTACAATGAGCAGTTCTTC
TRBV27	NA	TRBJ1-5	NA	CASSFSGGNQPQHF	TGTGCCAGCAGTTTCTCAGGGGGCAATCAGCCCCAGCATTTT
TRBV18	NA	TRBJ1-2	few	CASSPGANNYGYTF	TGTGCCAGCTCACCCGGGGCGAATAACTATGGCTACACCTTC
TRBV7-9	NA	TRBJ2-3	NA	CASSQRTGDTQYF	TGTGCCAGCAGCCAACGTACCGGCGATACGCAGTATTTT
TRBV30	NA	TRBJ1-2	NA	CAWSATSAGSYGYTF	TGTGCCTGGAGCGCTACCTCCGCAGGAAGTTATGGCTACACCTTC
TRBV9	NA	TRBJ1-1	NA	CASSRRDMNTEAFF	TGTGCCAGCAGCCGCAGGGACATGAACACTGAAGCTTTCTTT
TRBV18	NA	TRBJ2-1	NA	CASSPTQTNEQFF	TGTGCCAGCTCACCAACTCAAACTAATGAGCAGTTCTTC
TRBV6-5	TRBD1	TRBJ2-7	NA	CASSYSRDRAEQYF	TGTGCCAGCAGTTACTCGCGGGACAGGGCGGAGCAGTACTTC
TRBV12-3/TRBV12-4	NA	TRBJ1-1	NA	CASRRAMLDEAFF	TGTGCCAGCAGGAGGGCCATGCTTGATGAAGCTTTCTTT
TRBV10-3	TRBD2	TRBJ2-1	NA	CAISSGGNEQFF	TGTGCCATCAGTTCGGGGGGCAATGAGCAGTTCTTC
TRBV4-3	NA	TRBJ1-1	NA	CASSQFAPRGEAFF	TGCGCCAGCAGCCAATTCGCTCCGCGGGGTGAAGCTTTCTTT
TRBV6-4	NA	TRBJ2-6	NA	CASSDSHSGANVLTF	TGTGCCAGCAGTGACTCACACTCTGGGGCCAACGTCCTGACTTTC
TRBV7-3	NA	TRBJ2-2	NA	CASSFGGDGELFF	TGTGCCAGCAGCTTCGGCGGGGACGGGGAGCTGTTTTTT
TRBV5-4	NA	TRBJ2-7	NA	CASSLGGQMSYEQYF	TGTGCCAGCAGCTTGGGAGGACAGATGTCCTACGAGCAGTACTTC
TRBV9	NA	TRBJ1-5	NA	CASSVGHNQPQHF	TGTGCCAGCAGCGTAGGGCACAATCAGCCCCAGCATTTT
TRBV6-2/TRBV6-3	TRBD1	TRBJ1-5	NA	CASSYSIRDRGLNSNQPQHF	TGTGCCAGCAGTTACTCCATCCGGGACAGGGGCCTAAATAGCAATCAGCCCCAGCATTTT
TRBV27	NA	TRBJ1-5	NA	CASSLLDGNQPQHF	TGTGCCAGCAGTTTATTGGACGGGAATCAGCCCCAGCATTTT
TRBV5-6	TRBD1	TRBJ2-1	NA	CASSPLPGQGHNEQFF	TGTGCCAGCAGCCCGCTCCCGGGACAGGGTCACAATGAGCAGTTCTTC
TRBV3-1/TRBV3-2	NA	TRBJ1-1	NA	CASSQVSGNEAFF	TGTGCCAGCAGCCAAGTATCTGGCAATGAAGCTTTCTTT
TRBV19	TRBD2	TRBJ2-7	NA	CASSTLSSGGQYF	TGTGCCAGTAGTACTCTCTCTAGCGGGGGGCAGTACTTC
TRBV20-1	NA	TRBJ2-1	NA	CSARGRDEQFF	TGCAGTGCTAGGGGGCGAGATGAGCAGTTCTTC
TRBV7-9	NA	TRBJ2-7	NA	CASSFPPRETYEQYF	TGTGCCAGCAGCTTTCCCCCCAGGGAGACCTACGAGCAGTACTTC
TRBV7-9	NA	TRBJ1-2	few	CASSLADGYTF	TGTGCCAGCAGCTTAGCGGATGGCTACACCTTC
TRBV9	NA	TRBJ2-7	once	CASSVGDGPYEQYF	TGTGCCAGCAGCGTAGGGGACGGACCATACGAGCAGTACTTC
TRBV19	NA	TRBJ1-3	NA	CASSIRGGTGNTIYF	TGTGCCAGTAGTATAAGGGGCGGGACTGGAAACACCATATATTTT